The following is a T cell receptor beta chain sequence with its context. Its target is unknown. The data derive from a study of OX40 agonist ivuxolimab in advanced cancers. Study-wide results and caveats: Partly responding patients at 0.1-3.0 mg/kg showed some of the smallest clonal expansion.

The assay was immunoSEQ multiplex PCR, and TCRdb's table has in-frame clones only and misses some. The sample contains fewer than 80,000 clones, about 79% of which appear only once. CDR3 length: 12 residues. The V end lost 1 base, the J end lost 3 bases, and 4 bases lay between the germline ends. Germline CDR1 and CDR2: SGHTA and FQGNSA. This receptor was identified in an adult with an advanced solid tumor such as melanoma, head and neck, liver or kidney cancer. Sequenced here: CD4+ or CD8+ T cells sorted from blood, sampled in a trial of the OX40 agonist ivuxolimab. The chain recombines TRBV7-2 with TRBJ2-7; no definite D call. The CDR3: CASSLGSYEQYF. CDR3 DNA sequence: TGTGCCAGCAGCTTAGGGAGCTACGAGCAGTACTTC.